This T cell receptor beta chain was identified during a study of CD8+ T cells in alopecia areata. The wider study: Tofacitinib exposure lasted 6 to 18 months, followed by 6 months off drug. Patients given treatment had severity scored by the percentage of scalp area affected.

Treatment reported: oral pan-JAK inhibitor, 5-10 mg twice daily. cDNA serving as the sequencing template came from extracted, reverse transcribed RNA. Clones were sequenced by immunoSEQ multiplex PCR, and TCRdb holds only the in-frame ones, with some missing. The sample shows 110,000 or so clones, 55% to 60% of them seen only once. This CDR3 has 12 amino acids. Trimming removed 7 bases from V and 2 bases from J, with 11 bases in between. Germline assignment: CDR1 SQVTM and CDR2 ANQGSEA. The chain combines TRBV29-1 with TRBJ1-2; D is perhaps TRBD1 (6 bases). The material was CD4+ T cells sorted from blood, obtained at week 24, from a patient treated with tofacitinib. This clonotype was sampled from a human donor with alopecia areata. For the CDR3, the DNA is TGCAGCGGAGGGACATCCAACTATGGCTACACCTTC. Amino acids: CSGGTSNYGYTF.